The source of this T cell receptor beta chain is a study of blood T cells in healthy people across ages. Study context: About one barcoded beta molecule per two T cells was captured by template switching.

Findings and limits, study-wide: Versus aged donors, long-lived donors had higher diversity and more naive CD4+ cells.

There are a few counts of this clonotype. The antigen is unknown. A sample-barcoded 5' primer and a J-beta primer mix were used in a second PCR of roughly 7 to 12 cycles. TCRdb itself ran the 5' RACE reads through MiXCR, one entry per CDR3 protein. Of 760,000 or so distinct CDR3 sequences in the sample, around 25% are singletons; the top ten hold more than 8%. The V gene's germline CDR1 is MDHEN and CDR2 SYDVKM. The CDR3 runs to 15 residues. J was trimmed by 4 bases and V by 3 bases; bases with no gene match: 5. These data were likewise used in another study, on T cells of mothers and their children.

The chain links TRBV28 to TRBJ1-3; 8 nucleotides match TRBD1. The TCR comes from a boy aged 5-17 years in good health. The sample comprised blood. CDR3 loop: CASSLQGAEGNTIYF. CDR3 nucleotides: TGTGCCAGCAGTTTGCAGGGGGCGGAAGGAAACACCATATATTTT. The whole variable domain, filled in from reference TRBV28 and TRBJ1-3, reads DVKVTQSSRYLVKRTGEKVFLECVQDMDHENMFWYRQDPGLGLRLIYFSYDVKMKEKGDIPEGYSVSREKKERFSLILESASTNQTSMYLCASSLQGAEGNTIYFGEGSWLTVV.